The 23 T cell receptor beta chains below all came from one sample that was sequenced in a study of vaccination effects on CD4 cells after COVID-19 (dated by TCRdb to the early 2020s). Library prep was done by the immunoSEQ multiplex PCR assay. Here the immuneACCESS table is served through TCRdb, limited to in-frame sequences with V and J called. Missing clones are a known gap in these copies; in checked studies unresolved V genes cover under half, and the rest lacks a known reason. The sample contains 55,000 to 70,000 clones, around three quarters of them found a single time. The ten top clones hold 0.85% to 1% of the sample. In the ViraFEST assay, PBMC were stimulated with viral peptide pools, and antigen-specific CD4+ T cell clonotypes were then identified by expansion using TCR sequencing. After about 9 days of culture, CD4+ T cells were isolated with the EasySep CD4+ T cell isolation kit. Each participant got two doses of an mRNA SARS-CoV-2 vaccine, either BNT162b2 or mRNA-1273.

For these TCRs, the target antigens are not known. The specimen comprised CD4+ T cells from PBMCs cultured with HCoV-OC43 spike peptides, sampled after COVID-19 vaccination. The sample's cell subset or site label, decoded: HCoV-OC43 spike overlapping peptide pool stimulation. The receptors were gathered from a human donor who received a COVID-19 vaccine.

This sequence joins TRBV2 and TRBJ2-5; the match to TRBD2 covers 13 bases. The ends lost 4 bases at V and 2 bases at J; junction bases unmatched: 7. Per the germline V gene, CDR1 is SNHLY and CDR2 is FYNNEI. This CDR3 is 17 amino acids long. CDR3 sequence (DNA): TGTGCCAGCAGTGTCTGGTCGGGACTAGCGGGGCAAGAGACCCAGTACTTC. Its translation: CASSVWSGLAGQETQYF.

This chain connects TRBV7-8 to TRBJ2-3, with 10 nucleotides matching TRBD2. After removal of 1 base from V and 5 bases from J, the junction contained 6 bases not matched to a gene. The CDR3 is 16 residues long. CDR1 is SGHVS and CDR2 is FQNEAQ in the germline V gene. The CDR3 sequence is CASSLVLAGAGDTQYF. The CDR3 DNA reads TGTGCCAGCAGCTTAGTTCTAGCGGGGGCGGGAGATACGCAGTATTTT.

The chain employs TRBV7-3 and TRBJ2-3; no clear D gene. Trimming took off 0 bases at V and 4 bases at J, with 8 bases between the two ends. The CDR3 is 14 amino acids. The V gene's germline CDR1 is SGHTA and CDR2 FQGTGA. The CDR3 sequence: CASSLTSPADTQYF. The CDR3 DNA reads as TGTGCCAGCAGCTTAACTAGTCCTGCAGATACGCAGTATTTT.

V gene TRBV9 combines with J gene TRBJ2-3; a possible D gene is TRBD2 (5 bases). The CDR3 consists of 15 residues. V was shortened by 4 bases and J by 2 bases, with 14 bases between the two germline ends. Germline V gives CDR1 SGDLS, CDR2 YYNGEE. The CDR3 nucleotides are TGTGCCAGCAGCCCCTGGTTAGACTACACAGATACGCAGTATTTT. Amino acid sequence: CASSPWLDYTDTQYF. The whole variable domain, filled in from reference TRBV9 and TRBJ2-3, reads DSGVTQTPKHLITATGQRVTLRCSPRSGDLSVYWYQQSLDQGLQFLIQYYNGEERAKGNILERFSAQQFPDLHSELNLSSLELGDSALYFCASSPWLDYTDTQYFGPGTRLTVL.

The chain combines TRBV28 with TRBJ1-2; D ambiguous. Germline V gene sequence: CDR1 MDHEN, CDR2 SYDVKM. Trimming left V 6 bases short and J 4 bases short, with 6 bases between. The CDR3 is made up of 11 amino acids. The CDR3 region is CASSRGYGYTF. The CDR3 DNA follows: TGTGCCAGCAGCCGGGGCTATGGCTACACCTTC.

This clone appeared once. The V call is TRBV5-1, the J call TRBJ2-2, with 10 nucleotides matching TRBD2. Germline V lookup: CDR1 SGHRS, CDR2 YFSETQ. This CDR3 spans 16 amino acids. V was pared by 2 bases and J by 1 base, with 2 bases of the junction left unmatched. Here the CDR3 DNA reads TGCGCCAGCAGCTTAGCTAGCGGGGGGAACACCGGGGAGCTGTTTTTT. Translation gives CASSLASGGNTGELFF.

The CDR3: CASSEIGISNQPQHF. DNA of the CDR3: TGTGCCAGCAGTGAAATCGGGATTTCTAATCAGCCCCAGCATTTT. The rearrangement uses TRBV2 and TRBJ1-5; no clear D gene. There are 15 residues in the CDR3. Germline-derived CDR1 and CDR2 are SNHLY and FYNNEI. The germline V and J ends were trimmed by 2 bases and 4 bases, with 12 bases remaining between them.

The CDR3 sequence is CASSLRLAGGRPNSEQFF. DNA of the CDR3: TGCGCCAGCAGCTTACGACTAGCGGGGGGGCGGCCCAATAGTGAGCAGTTCTTC. The chain is built from TRBV5-1 and TRBJ2-1; 14 bases line up with TRBD2. Germline assignment: CDR1 SGHRS and CDR2 YFSETQ. This CDR3 region has 18 residues. The junction had 13 bases not matched to a gene; V was cut back by 2 bases and J by 9 bases.

The chain uses TRBV19 and TRBJ1-1; 9 nucleotides match TRBD1. The CDR3 has 16 amino acids. Germline trimming cut 8 bases from V and 0 bases from J; bases unmatched to any gene: 10. From germline, CDR1 is LNHDA and CDR2 SQIVND (reference sequence). CDR3 sequence: CASLQGADAMNTEAFF. CDR3 DNA: TGTGCCAGTTTACAGGGGGCTGACGCAATGAACACTGAAGCTTTCTTT.

This sequence joins TRBV11-2 and TRBJ1-5; 10 bases are shared with TRBD1. This CDR3 spans 18 amino acids. After removal of 4 bases from V and 4 bases from J, the junction contained 13 bases not matched to a gene. CDR1 is SGHAT and CDR2 is FQNNGV in the germline V gene. The CDR3 region has the DNA TGTGCCAGCAGCTATAGGGCTTCCCGGGACAGGGGAAATCAGCCCCAGCATTTT. Its protein product is CASSYRASRDRGNQPQHF. Full variable domain (remainder filled in from reference TRBV11-2 and TRBJ1-5): EAGVAQSPRYKIIEKRQSVAFWCNPISGHATLYWYQQILGQGPKLLIQFQNNGVVDDSQLPKDRFSAERLKGVDSTLKIQPAKLEDSAVYLCASSYRASRDRGNQPQHFGDGTRLSIL.

CDR3 DNA sequence: TGTGCCAGCAGTGAAAGGGGACAGGGATATCAGCCCCAGCATTTT. Protein product: CASSERGQGYQPQHF. The V gene is TRBV6-1, the J gene TRBJ1-5; TRBD1 matches at 9 bases. The CDR3 has 15 amino acids. Germline CDR1 and CDR2: MNHNS and SASEGT. V shed 2 bases, J shed 5 bases, and the junction held 4 bases outside the gene matches.

The V and J genes are TRBV6-5 and TRBJ2-5; the match to TRBD2 covers 9 bases. From germline, CDR1 is MNHEY and CDR2 SVGAGI. V lost 6 bases to trimming and J lost 5 bases; unmatched junction nucleotides: 7. The CDR3 is 14 amino acids. The CDR3: CASRVHLAGETQYF. The CDR3, as DNA: TGTGCCAGCAGGGTACATCTAGCGGGGGAGACCCAGTACTTC.

This clone was picked up a small number of times. The V call is TRBV4-3, the J call TRBJ2-1; D gene uncertain. The CDR3 consists of 17 residues. V dropped 3 bases and J dropped 0 bases, with 15 bases sitting between them. Germline lookup yields CDR1 LGHNA and CDR2 YSLEER. The CDR3 reads CASSQAPPVFSYNEQFF. CDR3 DNA: TGCGCCAGCAGCCAGGCTCCCCCGGTTTTCTCCTACAATGAGCAGTTCTTC.

CDR3 region: CASSPNSMNIQYF. CDR3 coding DNA: TGTGCCAGCTCACCAAACAGTATGAACATTCAGTACTTC. V usage is TRBV18 and J usage is TRBJ2-4; unclear D gene. Trimming removed 2 bases from V and 7 bases from J, with 9 bases in between. There are 13 residues in the CDR3. Germline values: CDR1 KGHSH, CDR2 LQKENI.

This chain links TRBV28 with TRBJ2-5; the D gene is possibly TRBD2 (6 bases). From germline, CDR1 is MDHEN and CDR2 SYDVKM. There are 14 residues in the CDR3. Between the trimmed V and J ends, which lost 5 bases and 4 bases, there was a span of 14 bases. In DNA form, the CDR3 reads TGTGCCAGCAGTGGGTCGGGACTCAGAGAGACCCAGTACTTC. It encodes CASSGSGLRETQYF.

CDR3 amino acids: CATSSRQANQPQHF. DNA of the CDR3: TGTGCCACCAGTTCTAGACAGGCCAATCAGCCCCAGCATTTT. J is TRBJ1-5 and V is TRBV24-1, with TRBD1 as a possible D gene (6 bases). This CDR3 is built from 14 residues. Trimming shortened V by 6 bases and J by 3 bases, and 11 bases separated the two germline ends. The germline CDR1 and CDR2 sequences are KGHDR and SFDVKD.

There are a few counts of this clone. DNA for the CDR3: TGTGCCAGCAGCTCGGCCGGGACAGGGGTTACCGGGGAGCTGTTTTTT. It yields the protein CASSSAGTGVTGELFF. The chain links TRBV11-3 to TRBJ2-2; 10 nucleotides agree with TRBD1. V trimming: 4 bases; J trimming: 5 bases; junction bases outside the gene matches: 7. The CDR3 runs to 16 residues. Looked up from germline, CDR1 is SGHNT and CDR2 is YENEEA.

The rearrangement links TRBV6-2 or TRBV6-3 to TRBJ1-6; TRBD1 matches 8 bases. Trimming took 6 bases from V and 9 from J; bases not matched to a gene: 10. The CDR3 consists of 15 residues. Per the germline V gene, CDR1 is MNHEY and CDR2 is SVGEGT. CDR3 in amino acids: CASSRTGRLGSPLHF. The CDR3 DNA follows: TGTGCCAGCAGCCGGACAGGGAGATTAGGTTCACCCCTCCACTTT.

The genes are TRBV9 and TRBJ2-2, with 8 bases matching TRBD1. The CDR3 has 15 residues. CDR1 is SGDLS, CDR2 YYNGEE, per germline. The J segment lost 6 bases and the V segment lost 5 bases, leaving 9 bases of the junction unmatched. The CDR3 DNA reads TGTGCCAGCAGTCCTCGACAGGGGTATCCCGGGGAGCTGTTTTTT. This gives the protein CASSPRQGYPGELFF. Complete variable domain (other parts from reference TRBV9 and TRBJ2-2): DSGVTQTPKHLITATGQRVTLRCSPRSGDLSVYWYQQSLDQGLQFLIQYYNGEERAKGNILERFSAQQFPDLHSELNLSSLELGDSALYFCASSPRQGYPGELFFGEGSRLTVL.

The genes are TRBV5-1 and TRBJ2-5; D gene ambiguous. The CDR3 length is 13 residues. Germline V gives CDR1 SGHRS, CDR2 YFSETQ. V lost 1 base, J lost 5 bases, and 9 bases lay in between. This CDR3 is CASSLSHEETQYF. The CDR3 DNA sequence: TGCGCCAGCAGCTTGAGTCACGAGGAGACCCAGTACTTC. The whole variable domain, filled in from reference TRBV5-1 and TRBJ2-5, reads KAGVTQTPRYLIKTRGQQVTLSCSPISGHRSVSWYQQTPGQGLQFLFEYFSETQRNKGNFPGRFSGRQFSNSRSEMNVSTLELGDSALYLCASSLSHEETQYFGPGTRLLVL.

V usage is TRBV6-6 and J usage is TRBJ1-2, with 7 bases identical to TRBD1. In germline, CDR1 is MNHNY, CDR2 SVGAGI (reference sequence). The length of the CDR3 is 15 residues. The ends lost 3 bases at V and 4 bases at J; junction bases unmatched: 8. The CDR3: CASSYVGGISYGYTF. The CDR3 DNA reads TGTGCCAGCAGTTATGTAGGGGGCATTAGCTATGGCTACACCTTC.

This chain connects TRBV6-6 to TRBJ1-2, with D hard to call. Germline CDR1 MNHNY, CDR2 SVGAGI (reference sequence). Trimming pared 6 bases from V and 8 bases from J, leaving 13 bases between. The CDR3 runs 12 residues. Here the CDR3 DNA reads TGTGCCAGCAGCACCGGGGATCGGGGCTACACCTTC. It translates to CASSTGDRGYTF.

In DNA, the CDR3 is TGTGCCAGTAATAAGGGGGAGGCAAACACCGGGGAGCTGTTTTTT. This codes for CASNKGEANTGELFF. The chain is built from TRBV19 and TRBJ2-2, with D perhaps being TRBD1 or TRBD2 (6 bases each). This CDR3 contains 15 residues. V lost 7 bases and J 2 bases, leaving 14 bases between the germline ends. Germline V gives CDR1 LNHDA, CDR2 SQIVND (reference sequence).